The clone carrying this T cell receptor beta chain has just a few counts. This record belongs to a study of neoadjuvant anti-PD-1 for oral cavity cancer. The CDR3 loop spans 13 amino acids. Trimming pared 6 bases from V and 9 bases from J, leaving 17 bases between. CDR1 and CDR2 from the germline V gene are MDHEN and SYDVKM. Sequenced by immunoSEQ multiplex PCR; TCRdb stores in-frame clones only, minus some. This table holds approximately 8,800 clones, around 66% found once. Described time point: after neoadjuvant nivolumab, at surgical resection. Blood cells were analyzed directly, without culture or expansion.

Sequencing was performed on PBMCs, taken after nivolumab (anti-PD-1) treatment. The V and J genes are TRBV28 and TRBJ1-2, with D perhaps TRBD1 (6 bases). This clonotype was sampled from a person aged 35 to 85 with oral cavity squamous cell carcinoma. CDR3 in amino acids: CASSKGGLLSYTF. CDR3 nucleotide sequence: TGTGCCAGCAGCAAGGGGGGACTGCTAAGCTACACCTTC.